This passage covers 22 T cell receptor beta chains from one sample sequenced in a study of cytomegalovirus exposure and HLA in healthy donors. Primers for the PCR totalled 60 Vbeta and 13 Jbeta. The protocol was immunoSEQ multiplex PCR, while the TCRdb copy is restricted to in-frame clones and leaves out a portion. The sample lists fewer than 200,000 clones; 80% to 85% were seen once. Sequencing used PBMCs. These receptors were taken from a woman aged 18 to 35 in good health and CMV-seronegative.

This clone was found a few times. The chain recombines TRBV6-6 with TRBJ2-1; 10 bases map to TRBD2. The CDR3 covers 15 residues. Trimming took 7 bases from V and 5 from J; bases not matched to a gene: 8. The germline V gene has CDR1 MNHNY and CDR2 SVGAGI (reference sequence). The CDR3 is CASTYGLAGDNEQFF. CDR3 in DNA: TGTGCCAGCACCTACGGGCTAGCGGGGGACAATGAGCAGTTCTTC.

The chain is built from TRBV7-2 and TRBJ2-1; perhaps TRBD2 as D (6 bases). Germline CDR1 and CDR2: SGHTA and FQGNSA. V was pared by 3 bases and J by 6 bases, with 15 bases between. CDR3 size: 15 residues. The CDR3 reads CASSFVTGVVNEQFF. DNA of the CDR3: TGTGCCAGCAGCTTTGTAACGGGAGTTGTCAATGAGCAGTTCTTC.

The rearrangement joins TRBV19 to TRBJ1-5; TRBD1 is a possible D gene (6 bases). The V end was cut by 6 bases, the J end by 5 bases, with 8 bases between. CDR1 is LNHDA and CDR2 is SQIVND in the germline V gene (reference sequence). The CDR3 runs 12 residues. The CDR3 loop reads CASRTGDQPQHF. The CDR3 DNA reads TGTGCCAGTAGGACAGGCGATCAGCCCCAGCATTTT.

The CDR3: CASSSLEGGYYGYTF. CDR3 coding DNA: TGTGCCAGCAGCTCTCTCGAGGGGGGGTACTATGGCTACACCTTC. This chain joins TRBV6-5 and TRBJ1-2, with TRBD1 as a possible D gene (6 bases). CDR1 MNHEY and CDR2 SVGAGI come from the germline V gene. V lost 6 bases to trimming and J lost 3 bases, with 17 bases between them. CDR3 length: 15 amino acids.

The chain combines TRBV7-2 with TRBJ1-1; 9 positions agree with TRBD1. The V gene end was trimmed by 5 bases and the J gene end by 0 bases; junction bases not matched to a gene: 13. Germline V gene sequence: CDR1 SGHTA, CDR2 FQGNSA. CDR3 size: 18 residues. For the CDR3, the DNA is TGTGCCAGCAGCCCGCGAGCCGGGACAGGGAAGCTGAACACTGAAGCTTTCTTT. Protein product: CASSPRAGTGKLNTEAFF.

This chain connects TRBV28 to TRBJ2-2; 8 positions match TRBD2. Looked up from germline, CDR1 is MDHEN and CDR2 is SYDVKM. The V and J ends lost 4 bases and 4 bases, in that order; junction bases with no gene match: 8. The CDR3 consists of 16 residues. The CDR3 spells CASSSSGLAGTGELFF. The CDR3 DNA follows: TGTGCCAGCAGTTCCTCAGGACTAGCCGGCACCGGGGAGCTGTTTTTT. The whole variable domain, filled in from reference TRBV28 and TRBJ2-2, reads DVKVTQSSRYLVKRTGEKVFLECVQDMDHENMFWYRQDPGLGLRLIYFSYDVKMKEKGDIPEGYSVSREKKERFSLILESASTNQTSMYLCASSSSGLAGTGELFFGEGSRLTVL.

The chain recombines TRBV7-9 with TRBJ1-6; 10 positions match TRBD1. Germline CDR1 SEHNR, CDR2 FQNEAQ (reference sequence). J gave up 10 bases and V 5 bases, and 8 bases lay outside the gene matches. This CDR3 spans 15 amino acids. This CDR3 is CASSGTGEAFSPLHF. Here the CDR3 DNA reads TGTGCCAGCAGCGGGACAGGGGAAGCGTTCTCACCCCTCCACTTT.

This chain connects TRBV28 to TRBJ2-7; 7 positions agree with TRBD2. V shed 3 bases and J 2 bases; nucleotides not matched to a gene: 4. Looked up from germline, CDR1 is MDHEN and CDR2 is SYDVKM. CDR3 length: 14 amino acids. The CDR3 reads CASSLGTTTYEQYF. The CDR3 coding sequence is TGTGCCAGCAGTTTGGGGACTACAACCTACGAGCAGTACTTC.

CDR3 nucleotide sequence: TGTGCCAGCAGCTCCTCGGGGTGGACAGGGCGGTATGAGCAGTTCTTC. It is translated as CASSSSGWTGRYEQFF. This chain links TRBV7-9 with TRBJ2-1; TRBD1 matches 8 bases. The V gene's germline CDR1 is SEHNR and CDR2 FQNEAQ (reference sequence). The CDR3 is 16 residues long. V lost 4 bases to trimming and J lost 8 bases; unmatched junction nucleotides: 13.

This clone was picked up one time. V usage is TRBV5-1 and J usage is TRBJ2-3; 7 nucleotides line up with TRBD1. Germline V CDR1 and CDR2: SGHRS, YFSETQ. V gave up 6 bases and J gave up 6 bases; unmatched junction bases: 10. The CDR3 extends over 14 amino acids. CDR3 nucleotides: TGCGCCAGCACTTCGACAGGGCCCCTGGATACGCAGTATTTT. Protein sequence: CASTSTGPLDTQYF.

This chain uses TRBV7-9 with TRBJ2-3, with D maybe TRBD1 (6 bases). From germline, CDR1 is SEHNR and CDR2 FQNEAQ (reference sequence). Trimming took 2 bases from V and 2 from J, leaving 20 bases between them. The CDR3 runs 18 residues. The CDR3 protein is CASSLRGRTASVTDTQYF. The DNA of the CDR3 is TGTGCCAGCAGCTTAAGGGGCAGGACAGCGAGTGTCACAGATACGCAGTATTTT.

The chain is built from TRBV7-2 and TRBJ2-4; D possibly corresponds to TRBD2 (6 bases). From germline, CDR1 is SGHTA and CDR2 FQGNSA. V lost 6 bases and J lost 1, with 13 bases in between. This CDR3 has 15 residues. The CDR3 nucleotides read TGTGCCAGCAGGCCGACTAGTGAGGCCAAAAACATTCAGTACTTC. Translating gives CASRPTSEAKNIQYF.

The rearrangement uses TRBV4-3 and TRBJ2-1; D is perhaps TRBD2 (6 bases). V was pared by 3 bases and J by 6 bases, with 15 bases between. This CDR3 region has 15 residues. Germline V lookup: CDR1 LGHNA, CDR2 YSLEER. CDR3 sequence reads: CASSQRGGGINEQFF. The CDR3 nucleotides read TGCGCCAGCAGCCAGAGAGGTGGCGGGATCAATGAGCAGTTCTTC.

The chain uses TRBV7-2 and TRBJ2-7, with a weak D call TRBD2 (5 bases). Trimming took off 1 base at V and 0 bases at J, with 7 bases between the two ends. This CDR3 spans 14 amino acids. Germline assignment: CDR1 SGHTA and CDR2 FQGNSA. The CDR3 sequence is CASSLVGDSYEQYF. The DNA of the CDR3 is TGTGCCAGCAGCTTAGTCGGGGACTCCTACGAGCAGTACTTC.

This sequence joins TRBV2 and TRBJ2-3, with TRBD2 matching 10 bases. Unmatched junction bases numbered 5, after V lost 4 bases and J lost 4 bases. This CDR3 is built from 15 residues. Germline lookup yields CDR1 SNHLY and CDR2 FYNNEI. The CDR3 protein is CASSALAGAADTQYF. Written as DNA, the CDR3 is TGTGCCAGCAGTGCCCTAGCGGGAGCGGCAGATACGCAGTATTTT.

The chain combines TRBV9 with TRBJ2-1; D is uncertain. Germline values: CDR1 SGDLS, CDR2 YYNGEE. Trimming removed 0 bases at V and 2 bases at J, with 9 bases between. The CDR3 has 15 residues. The CDR3 nucleotides are TGTGCCAGCAGCGTAGATCGCGGAACCTACAATGAGCAGTTCTTC. Translated, it gives CASSVDRGTYNEQFF. Based on the CDR3 plus reference TRBV9 and TRBJ2-1, the full variable domain is DSGVTQTPKHLITATGQRVTLRCSPRSGDLSVYWYQQSLDQGLQFLIQYYNGEERAKGNILERFSAQQFPDLHSELNLSSLELGDSALYFCASSVDRGTYNEQFFGPGTRLTVL.

The V and J genes are TRBV28 and TRBJ1-2, with D possibly TRBD1 on 6 matching bases. CDR1 and CDR2 (germline): MDHEN, SYDVKM. This CDR3 is built from 16 residues. Trimming removed 1 base from V and 2 bases from J, with 14 bases in between. The CDR3: CASSLFYSGENYGYTF. The CDR3 bases are TGTGCCAGCAGTTTATTTTACTCAGGGGAGAACTATGGCTACACCTTC.

The chain carries TRBV9 and TRBJ1-1; the D gene is possibly TRBD1 (6 bases). Germline loops: CDR1 SGDLS, CDR2 YYNGEE. The CDR3 has 13 residues. Trimming shortened V by 7 bases and J by 5 bases, and 15 bases separated the two germline ends. CDR3 bases: TGTGCCAGCCAACGGGAGGGGGGGACTGAAGCTTTCTTT. It is translated as CASQREGGTEAFF.

The V call is TRBV19, the J call TRBJ1-1; possibly TRBD1 for D (6 bases). Per germline, CDR1 LNHDA and CDR2 SQIVND (reference sequence). The CDR3 is made up of 14 amino acids. Trimming took off 7 bases at V and 1 base at J, with 13 bases between the two ends. The CDR3 sequence: CASTPLDRNTEAFF. The CDR3 coding sequence is TGTGCCAGTACTCCTCTGGACAGGAACACTGAAGCTTTCTTT.

The chain carries TRBV28 and TRBJ1-1, with TRBD1 identical over 8 bases. Germline V lookup: CDR1 MDHEN, CDR2 SYDVKM. After removal of 4 bases from V and 5 bases from J, the junction contained 6 bases not matched to a gene. The CDR3 is 14 amino acids. The CDR3 DNA reads as TGTGCCAGCAGTTCCCGCAACAGGGGGACTGAAGCTTTCTTT. Translating it yields CASSSRNRGTEAFF.

This chain connects TRBV30 to TRBJ1-5; D is possibly TRBD1 (6 bases). V lost 5 bases to trimming and J lost 4 bases, with 15 bases between them. The CDR3 runs 14 residues. The germline gives CDR1 GTSNPN, CDR2 SVGIG (reference sequence). In nucleotides, the CDR3 is TGTGCCTGGGCTACAGGGTTTGGTAATCAGCCCCAGCATTTT. Residues: CAWATGFGNQPQHF.

The rearrangement joins TRBV6-5 to TRBJ1-5, with TRBD1 matching over 10 bases. The CDR3 is made up of 13 amino acids. CDR1 is MNHEY and CDR2 is SVGAGI in the germline V gene. The ends lost 5 bases at V and 7 bases at J; junction bases unmatched: 2. The CDR3: CASSDRGLQPQHF. The CDR3 nucleotides read TGTGCCAGCAGTGACAGGGGGCTCCAGCCCCAGCATTTT.